This T cell receptor (beta chain) was documented in a study of CD8 T cells in Susac syndrome. This CDR3 has 13 amino acids. The V end lost 4 bases, the J end lost 4 bases, and 8 bases lay between the germline ends. Germline V CDR1 and CDR2: LGHDT, YNNKEL (reference sequence). The RNA input was roughly 0.45 to 1 ug, and it was reverse transcribed with random hexamers. TCRdb itself ran the immunoSEQ multiplex PCR reads through MiXCR, one entry per CDR3 protein. The data contain 330,000 or so distinct CDR3 sequences, approximately 91% of them singletons. The specimen was CD8+ T cells from PBMCs. The rearrangement joins TRBV3-1 to TRBJ1-5; no reliable D call. This sequence originates from a human donor with multiple sclerosis. The CDR3 DNA follows: TGTGCCAGCAGCCTACCCGGGAATCAGCCCCAGCATTTT. This codes for CASSLPGNQPQHF.